The 32 T cell receptor beta chains presented below share a single source sample, sequenced in a study of cytotoxic CD8 clonotypes in ibrutinib-treated CLL. Some clones are missing from TCRdb's copy, which holds only in-frame ones; the method was immunoSEQ multiplex PCR. The data contain 200,000 or so clones, more than 70% of them seen just once; the ten biggest clones take up more than 9.5%. The material was PBMCs, obtained after 12 months of ibrutinib treatment. These receptors all come from a human donor with chronic lymphocytic leukemia.

This clone was seen just once. This chain connects TRBV28 to TRBJ1-5; D not resolved. Per the germline V gene, CDR1 is MDHEN and CDR2 is SYDVKM. V dropped 5 bases and J dropped 5 bases, with 10 bases sitting between them. This CDR3 has 13 residues. CDR3: CASSPATHQPQHF. The DNA for the CDR3 is TGTGCCAGCAGTCCGGCGACACATCAGCCCCAGCATTTT. The full variable domain, with the rest looked up from reference TRBV28 and TRBJ1-5, is DVKVTQSSRYLVKRTGEKVFLECVQDMDHENMFWYRQDPGLGLRLIYFSYDVKMKEKGDIPEGYSVSREKKERFSLILESASTNQTSMYLCASSPATHQPQHFGDGTRLSIL.

The genes are TRBV20-1 and TRBJ1-5; no reliable D call. Germline V gene lookup returns CDR1 DFQATT and CDR2 SNEGSKA (reference sequence). The CDR3 sequence is 11 residues long. The V and J ends lost 1 base and 6 bases respectively, with 4 bases between them. The CDR3 DNA reads as TGCAGTGCTAGAGCGGGTCAGCCCCAGCATTTT. Translating it yields CSARAGQPQHF.

This sequence joins TRBV2 and TRBJ2-2; D perhaps matches TRBD2 (6 bases). V gave up 7 bases and J gave up 6 bases, with 15 bases separating them. Germline CDR1 and CDR2: SNHLY and FYNNEI. The CDR3 runs 14 residues. The CDR3 sequence: CASTLGLRPGELFF. DNA for the CDR3: TGTGCCAGCACCCTGGGACTTCGCCCCGGGGAGCTGTTTTTT.

In its sample, this clone was seen once. The CDR3 coding sequence is TGTGCCAGCAGCGCGGGACTAGTGGCCGGGGAGCTGTTTTTT. As protein: CASSAGLVAGELFF. The chain links TRBV5-4 to TRBJ2-2; TRBD2 matches at 8 bases. CDR3 size: 14 residues. V gave up 4 bases and J gave up 6 bases; unmatched junction bases: 5. The germline V gene encodes CDR1 SGHNT and CDR2 YYREEE (reference sequence).

J is TRBJ2-2 and V is TRBV11-3; D unresolved. The CDR3 sequence is 12 residues long. V was clipped by 2 bases and J by 7 bases, with 5 bases between them. Germline CDR1 and CDR2: SGHNT and YENEEA. CDR3 sequence (DNA): TGTGCCAGCAGCTTATCGCACGGGGAGCTGTTTTTT. This encodes CASSLSHGELFF.

The chain has TRBV21-1 and TRBJ2-7; the D call in the table, TRBD1, was not verified against the DNA. TRBV21-1 is a documented pseudogene. This CDR3 is 17 amino acids long. The CDR3 DNA reads TGTGCCAGCAGCAAAAGGACTTGGGCAGGGGCCCGGCGGGAGCAGTACTTC. It codes for CASSKRTWAGARREQYF.

J is TRBJ2-3 and V is TRBV2; D may correspond to TRBD1 or TRBD2 (5 bases each). V was cut by 8 bases and J by 5 bases, with 14 bases left in between. The CDR3 extends over 13 amino acids. Germline CDR1 reads SNHLY; CDR2 reads FYNNEI. This chain's CDR3 is CASALSGGDTQYF. The CDR3 DNA follows: TGTGCCAGCGCCCTTAGTGGGGGAGATACGCAGTATTTT. Full variable domain (outside the CDR3, taken from reference TRBV2 and TRBJ2-3): EPEVTQTPSHQVTQMGQEVILRCVPISNHLYFYWYRQILGQKVEFLVSFYNNEISEKSEIFDDQFSVERPDGSNFTLKIRSTKLEDSAMYFCASALSGGDTQYFGPGTRLTVL.

The J gene is TRBJ1-2, the V gene TRBV19; 7 bases agree with TRBD1. The CDR3 totals 14 residues. Germline-derived CDR1 and CDR2 are LNHDA and SQIVND (reference sequence). Germline trimming cut 6 bases from V and 4 bases from J; bases unmatched to any gene: 8. The DNA for the CDR3 is TGTGCCAGTAGACCGGGACAGCAACTCTATGGCTACACCTTC. Its translation: CASRPGQQLYGYTF.

V gene TRBV18 combines with J gene TRBJ2-1, with D tentatively TRBD1 or TRBD2 (5 bases each). V lost 4 bases and J 5 bases, leaving 9 bases between the germline ends. From germline, CDR1 is KGHSH and CDR2 LQKENI. This CDR3 comprises 13 residues. The CDR3 sequence is CASSRDVDNEQFF. In DNA form, the CDR3 reads TGTGCCAGCTCACGGGACGTCGACAATGAGCAGTTCTTC.

The chain employs TRBV6-5 and TRBJ1-1; tentative D call: TRBD1 (5 bases). Germline CDR1 MNHEY, CDR2 SVGAGI. Trimming stripped 7 bases from V and 11 bases from J, with 20 bases between. CDR3 size: 13 residues. The CDR3 coding sequence is TGTGCCAGCATTCCAGATGGGACCCCCAGGGCTTTCTTT. Its protein product is CASIPDGTPRAFF.

The sample holds a few counts of this clone. The chain links TRBV28 to TRBJ1-5; possible D gene TRBD1, 6 bases. Trimming left V 6 bases short and J 8 bases short, with 14 bases between. The CDR3 totals 13 residues. Germline CDR1 MDHEN, CDR2 SYDVKM. The DNA of the CDR3 is TGTGCCAGCAGCAAACGGGAGGGGGAGCCCCAGCATTTT. It encodes CASSKREGEPQHF.

CDR3 loop: CASSIDGGLSYEQYF. CDR3 in DNA: TGCGCCAGCAGCATTGACGGAGGGCTCTCCTACGAGCAGTACTTC. The chain combines TRBV5-1 with TRBJ2-7, with a possible D match to TRBD2 (6 bases). This CDR3 has 15 amino acids. Trimming removed 4 bases at V and 0 bases at J, with 14 bases between. Germline values: CDR1 SGHRS, CDR2 YFSETQ.

The sample holds one count of this clone. This chain links TRBV27 with TRBJ2-7; D might be TRBD1 (6 bases). This CDR3 has 15 residues. Trimming pared 1 base from V and 2 bases from J, leaving 12 bases between. Germline V gene sequence: CDR1 MNHEY, CDR2 SMNVEV (reference sequence). The CDR3, as DNA: TGTGCCAGCAGTTTATTGGGACATACTGCCTACGAGCAGTACTTC. As protein: CASSLLGHTAYEQYF.

In DNA form, the CDR3 reads TGTGCCAGCAGTGACTCGGGGACAGGGTATGGCTACACCTTC. This encodes CASSDSGTGYGYTF. The chain carries TRBV6-4 and TRBJ1-2, with 9 bases that match TRBD1. The CDR3 extends over 14 amino acids. After removal of 0 bases from V and 5 bases from J, the junction contained 1 base not matched to a gene. Germline CDR1 reads MRHNA; CDR2 reads SNTAGT.

CDR3 amino acids: CAISPGQGARQYF. The CDR3 nucleotides are TGTGCCATCAGTCCGGGACAGGGGGCGAGGCAGTACTTC. The V gene is TRBV10-3, the J gene TRBJ2-7, with 12 bases identical to TRBD1. Germline assignment: CDR1 ENHRY and CDR2 SYGVKD. The CDR3 runs 13 residues. Losses at the gene ends were 5 bases for V and 9 bases for J; bases not matched to a gene: 5.

There are a few counts of this clone. The chain recombines TRBV6-4 with TRBJ2-1, with 11 bases identical to TRBD2. The CDR3 contains 15 residues. The germline CDR1 and CDR2 sequences are MRHNA and SNTAGT. V trimming: 0 bases; J trimming: 6 bases; junction bases outside the gene matches: 1. In nucleotides, the CDR3 is TGTGCCAGCAGTGACTCTAGCGGGGGGGCCAATGAGCAGTTCTTC. This gives the protein CASSDSSGGANEQFF.

This clone was found a few times. The chain carries TRBV27 and TRBJ1-1; possible D gene TRBD1, 6 bases. Germline V gives CDR1 MNHEY, CDR2 SMNVEV (reference sequence). The CDR3 consists of 16 residues. V gave up 5 bases and J gave up 0 bases, with 16 bases separating them. For the CDR3, the DNA is TGTGCCAGCAGTCAGTCCGGGGGCCGCGTGAACACTGAAGCTTTCTTT. This gives the protein CASSQSGGRVNTEAFF.

This chain uses TRBV19 with TRBJ2-5; D perhaps matches TRBD1 (6 bases). V dropped 5 bases and J dropped 2 bases, with 9 bases sitting between them. CDR1 and CDR2 (germline): LNHDA, SQIVND (reference sequence). This CDR3 is built from 13 residues. Here the CDR3 reads CASSWTEQETQYF. The DNA of the CDR3 is TGTGCCAGTAGTTGGACAGAGCAAGAGACCCAGTACTTC. Full variable domain (rest looked up from reference TRBV19 and TRBJ2-5): DGGITQSPKYLFRKEGQNVTLSCEQNLNHDAMYWYRQDPGQGLRLIYYSQIVNDFQKGDIAEGYSVSREKKESFPLTVTSAQKNPTAFYLCASSWTEQETQYFGPGTRLLVL.

This clone was seen a handful of times. The V call is TRBV18, the J call TRBJ1-2; no reliable D call. The CDR3 loop spans 14 amino acids. Germline CDR1 is KGHSH and CDR2 is LQKENI. Trimming pared 2 bases from V and 3 bases from J, leaving 10 bases between. CDR3 sequence reads: CASSPTENYYGYTF. CDR3 in DNA: TGTGCCAGCTCACCAACCGAGAACTACTATGGCTACACCTTC.

V gene TRBV10-3 combines with J gene TRBJ1-2, with a tentative D call TRBD1 (5 bases). V dropped 3 bases and J dropped 4 bases, with 6 bases sitting between them. The CDR3 sequence is 12 residues long. CDR1 and CDR2 (germline): ENHRY, SYGVKD. CDR3 region: CAISDRVYGYTF. DNA of the CDR3: TGTGCCATCAGTGACAGGGTCTATGGCTACACCTTC.

This sequence joins TRBV7-2 and TRBJ2-1, with D tentatively TRBD1 or TRBD2 (5 bases each). Germline V gene sequence: CDR1 SGHTA, CDR2 FQGNSA. V lost 5 bases to trimming and J lost 10 bases, with 24 bases between them. The CDR3 spans 16 residues. The CDR3 loop reads CASSPRGGQGVGEQFF. DNA for the CDR3: TGTGCCAGCAGCCCCCGTGGGGGTCAGGGTGTAGGCGAGCAGTTCTTC.

In this sample, this clone turned up a few times. The chain links TRBV9 to TRBJ1-1; 8 positions match TRBD1. The ends lost 0 bases at V and 8 bases at J; junction bases unmatched: 6. The CDR3 has 14 residues. Per germline, CDR1 SGDLS and CDR2 YYNGEE. CDR3 nucleotides: TGTGCCAGCAGCGTAGCTCTTCAGGGGGCGGAAGCTTTCTTT. This encodes CASSVALQGAEAFF.

J is TRBJ2-3 and V is TRBV11-1; 7 positions match TRBD1. Trimming at V came to 2 bases and at J to 0 bases, leaving 11 bases not matched to a gene. From germline, CDR1 is SGHAT and CDR2 FQDESV (reference sequence). The CDR3 has 18 residues. This chain's CDR3 is CASSLFFWDSSSTDTQYF. CDR3 bases: TGTGCCAGCAGCTTATTCTTCTGGGACAGCTCTAGCACAGATACGCAGTATTTT.

The J gene is TRBJ1-5, the V gene TRBV6-6; D remains ambiguous. Germline-derived CDR1 and CDR2 are MNHNY and SVGAGI (reference sequence). The CDR3 extends over 13 amino acids. Deletions cut 7 bases from V and 3 bases from J, with 10 bases between. CDR3 loop: CASIGILNQPQHF. The CDR3 DNA is TGTGCCAGCATAGGGATACTCAATCAGCCCCAGCATTTT.

The CDR3 DNA sequence: TGCGCCAGCAGCCAAGTACAGAACACTGAAGCTTTCTTT. This sequence encodes CASSQVQNTEAFF. V usage is TRBV4-1 and J usage is TRBJ1-1, with D uncertain. V was cut by 1 base and J by 1 base, with 4 bases left in between. Germline CDR1 and CDR2: MGHRA and YSYEKL. The CDR3 length is 13 residues.

The rearrangement uses TRBV10-1 and TRBJ2-7; a weak D match, TRBD2 (5 bases). Germline-derived CDR1 and CDR2 are WNHNN and SYGVQD (reference sequence). V lost 4 bases, J lost 1 base, and 8 bases lay in between. This CDR3 comprises 13 residues. CDR3 amino acids: CASSGTHSYEQYF. The CDR3 nucleotides are TGCGCCAGCAGTGGGACTCATTCCTACGAGCAGTACTTC.

V gene TRBV11-2 combines with J gene TRBJ1-2; 7 nucleotides align to TRBD1. This CDR3 is 14 amino acids long. V gave up 2 bases and J gave up 4 bases; unmatched junction bases: 4. From germline, CDR1 is SGHAT and CDR2 FQNNGV. The CDR3 DNA reads TGTGCCAGCAGCTTAACAGGGGCGATCTATGGCTACACCTTC. Translated, it gives CASSLTGAIYGYTF.

V and J are TRBV27 and TRBJ2-7; a weak D match, TRBD1 (6 bases). V lost 3 bases and J 2 bases, leaving 20 bases between the germline ends. This CDR3 is 17 amino acids long. In germline, CDR1 is MNHEY, CDR2 SMNVEV (reference sequence). The CDR3, as DNA: TGTGCCAGCAGTTTGACCGCCCCAGGGGCTAAGACCTACGAGCAGTACTTC. This sequence encodes CASSLTAPGAKTYEQYF.

J is TRBJ2-1 and V is TRBV14; tentatively, D is TRBD2 (6 bases). The CDR3 is made up of 16 amino acids. With 1 base removed from V and 0 bases from J, the gap between germline ends came to 10 bases. Looked up from germline, CDR1 is SGHDN and CDR2 is FVKESK. The CDR3 coding sequence is TGTGCCAGCAGCCAAGGCGGGGTGAGCTCCTACAATGAGCAGTTCTTC. The encoded protein is CASSQGGVSSYNEQFF.

The V call is TRBV5-6, the J call TRBJ1-1, with 8 bases fitting TRBD1. The CDR3 covers 16 residues. Germline CDR1 is SGHDT and CDR2 is YYEEEE. V was clipped by 3 bases and J by 1 base; unmatched bases: 8. The CDR3 here is CASSWLGGQENTEAFF. As DNA, the CDR3 is TGTGCCAGCAGCTGGCTGGGGGGACAGGAGAACACTGAAGCTTTCTTT. Complete variable domain (other parts from reference TRBV5-6 and TRBJ1-1): DAGVTQSPTHLIKTRGQQVTLRCSPKSGHDTVSWYQQALGQGPQFIFQYYEEEERQRGNFPDRFSGHQFPNYSSELNVNALLLGDSALYLCASSWLGGQENTEAFFGQGTRLTVV.

As for this clone: This likely comes from a read error, as the CDR3 has no conserved phenylalanine or tryptophan at its end. No DNA is shown, since the ends of the CDR3 on it are uncertain; the CDR3 is the one TCRdb lists. The J gene is TRBJ2-7, the V gene TRBV20-1; the D call in the table, TRBD2, was not verified against the DNA. Germline V CDR1 and CDR2: DFQATT, SNEGSKA (reference sequence). The CDR3 spans 11 residues, counting both ends. The CDR3 reads CSARDYGSSPI.

This clone was counted only a few times. The rearrangement uses TRBV15 and TRBJ2-3, with 7 bases aligning to TRBD1. Germline V CDR1 and CDR2: LNHNV, YYDKDF (reference sequence). Losses at the gene ends were 5 bases for V and 5 bases for J; bases not matched to a gene: 10. The CDR3 length is 15 residues. The CDR3 protein is CATSGTGERRDTQYF. In nucleotides, the CDR3 is TGTGCCACCAGCGGCACAGGGGAGAGGAGAGATACGCAGTATTTT.